This TCR beta chain comes out of a study of cytomegalovirus exposure and HLA in healthy donors. A multiplex PCR was run with 60 Vbeta primers and 13 Jbeta primers. This table comes from immunoSEQ multiplex PCR, and its TCRdb copy is limited to in-frame clones, with some not included. The sample includes some 200,000 clones, just under 70% of them seen just once. V dropped 2 bases and J dropped 3 bases, with 11 bases sitting between them. From germline, CDR1 is SGHAT and CDR2 FQNNGV. The length of the CDR3 is 15 residues. This clone occurred a few times. The chain links TRBV11-2 to TRBJ1-3, with D perhaps matching TRBD1 (5 bases). What was sequenced was PBMCs. The clonotype comes from a man aged 40-55 years in good health and CMV-seropositive. CDR3 residues: CASSLWQGGGNTIYF. The CDR3 bases are TGTGCCAGCAGCTTATGGCAGGGAGGTGGAAACACCATATATTTT.